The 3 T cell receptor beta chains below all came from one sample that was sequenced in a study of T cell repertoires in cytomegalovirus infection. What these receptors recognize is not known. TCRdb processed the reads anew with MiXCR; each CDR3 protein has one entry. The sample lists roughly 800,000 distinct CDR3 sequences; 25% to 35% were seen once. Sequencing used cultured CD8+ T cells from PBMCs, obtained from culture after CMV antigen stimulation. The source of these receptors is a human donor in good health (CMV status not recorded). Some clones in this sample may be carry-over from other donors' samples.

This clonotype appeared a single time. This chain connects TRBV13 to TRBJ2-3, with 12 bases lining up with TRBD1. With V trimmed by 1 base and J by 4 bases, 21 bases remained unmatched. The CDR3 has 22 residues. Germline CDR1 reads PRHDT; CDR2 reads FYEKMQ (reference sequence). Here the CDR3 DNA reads TGTGCCAGCAGCTTAGCCCCATCCACCAGATGGGACAGGGGGCTCAGTGCAGATACGCAGTATTTT. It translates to CASSLAPSTRWDRGLSADTQYF.

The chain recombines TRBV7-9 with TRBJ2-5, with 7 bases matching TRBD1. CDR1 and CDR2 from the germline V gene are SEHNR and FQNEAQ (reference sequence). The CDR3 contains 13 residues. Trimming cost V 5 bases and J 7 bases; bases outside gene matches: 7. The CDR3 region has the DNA TGTGCCAGCAGCCTCAGAACAGGGGTGACCCAGTACTTC. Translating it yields CASSLRTGVTQYF.

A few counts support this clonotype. The CDR3 protein is CASSYVRGETQYF. In DNA, the CDR3 is TGTGCCAGCAGTTACGTTCGGGGGGAGACCCAGTACTTC. This chain connects TRBV6-5 to TRBJ2-5; TRBD2 is a possible D gene (6 bases). Germline V CDR1 and CDR2: MNHEY, SVGAGI. The CDR3 contains 13 residues. V dropped 2 bases and J dropped 5 bases, with 9 bases sitting between them.